The rows below give T cell receptor beta chains drawn from one sample of a study of T cell responses to AZD1222 COVID-19 vaccine. TCRdb's table, derived via immunoSEQ multiplex PCR, lists solely in-frame clones and lacks some. The repertoire has some 180,000 clones, about nine tenths of them found once; the top ten carry less than 2%. Sequences were derived from peripheral blood, sampled 28 days after the second AZD1222 dose. The receptors were sampled from an adult who received the AZD1222 COVID-19 vaccine. CDR3s include the opening cysteine and the closing phenylalanine or tryptophan. A D gene is named only where the DNA matches it firmly. Rows give clone size only sometimes, using once, few, many, or a class for an expanded clone.

cdr3_nt: TGTGCCAGCAGCTCCCGGGGAGGGACGAACACCGGGGAGCTGTTTTTT
cdr3_aa: CASSSRGGTNTGELFF
clone_size: NA
v_call: TRBV9
d_call: TRBD2
j_call: TRBJ2-2

cdr3_nt: TGTGCCAGCAGCCAGGACTCTAGGAGCTACACCTTC
cdr3_aa: CASSQDSRSYTF
clone_size: NA
v_call: TRBV5-4
d_call: NA
j_call: TRBJ1-2

cdr3_nt: TGTGCCAGCAGTAGCGGGATGATACCCGAGCAGTTCTTC
cdr3_aa: CASSSGMIPEQFF
clone_size: NA
v_call: TRBV25-1
d_call: TRBD2
j_call: TRBJ2-1

cdr3_nt: TGCGCCAGCAGCAGAGGGACAGCATCCTACGAGCAGTACTTC
cdr3_aa: CASSRGTASYEQYF
clone_size: NA
v_call: TRBV5-1
d_call: TRBD1
j_call: TRBJ2-7

cdr3_nt: TGTGCCAGCAGCTTAGCGCAGGGGACCCGTTACGAGCAGTACTTC
cdr3_aa: CASSLAQGTRYEQYF
clone_size: NA
v_call: TRBV7-2
d_call: NA
j_call: TRBJ2-7

cdr3_nt: TGTGCTAGTGGTTTGGAGAGCGGGGGGTTCGGAGAGACCCAGTACTTC
cdr3_aa: CASGLESGGFGETQYF
clone_size: NA
v_call: TRBV12-5
d_call: TRBD2
j_call: TRBJ2-5

cdr3_nt: TGCAGCCTTCATAACTACAATGAGCAGTTCTTC
cdr3_aa: CSLHNYNEQFF
clone_size: once
v_call: TRBV20-1
d_call: NA
j_call: TRBJ2-1

cdr3_nt: TGTGCCAGCAGTCCGGACAGGGTGTACGAGCAGTACTTC
cdr3_aa: CASSPDRVYEQYF
clone_size: NA
v_call: TRBV27
d_call: TRBD1
j_call: TRBJ2-7

cdr3_nt: TGTACCAGTGAGGTGGACAGGGGTAATCAGCCCCAGCATTTT
cdr3_aa: CTSEVDRGNQPQHF
clone_size: NA
v_call: TRBV19
d_call: TRBD1
j_call: TRBJ1-5

cdr3_nt: TGTGCCAGCTCACCTTATTCTCGGACAGACACCTCTGGAAACACCATATATTTT
cdr3_aa: CASSPYSRTDTSGNTIYF
clone_size: NA
v_call: TRBV18
d_call: NA
j_call: TRBJ1-3

cdr3_nt: TGTGCCAGCAGCCTATCGGGACAGATACCTGAAAAACTGTTTTTT
cdr3_aa: CASSLSGQIPEKLFF
clone_size: NA
v_call: TRBV7-9
d_call: TRBD1
j_call: TRBJ1-4

cdr3_nt: TGTGCCAGCAGCATAGACAGCTGGAGCTACGAGCAGTACTTC
cdr3_aa: CASSIDSWSYEQYF
clone_size: NA
v_call: TRBV5-5
d_call: NA
j_call: TRBJ2-7

cdr3_nt: TGTGCCAGCAGTTTAGAACGGGACGGCTTCGGGGATACGCAGTATTTT
cdr3_aa: CASSLERDGFGDTQYF
clone_size: NA
v_call: TRBV27
d_call: NA
j_call: TRBJ2-3

cdr3_nt: TGTGCCAGCAGACGGGAGAGGTACGAGCAGTACTTC
cdr3_aa: CASRRERYEQYF
clone_size: once
v_call: TRBV28
d_call: NA
j_call: TRBJ2-7

cdr3_nt: TGTGCCTCAAGACAGTTCTCCTATAATTCACCCCTCCACTTT
cdr3_aa: CASRQFSYNSPLHF
clone_size: NA
v_call: TRBV19
d_call: NA
j_call: TRBJ1-6

cdr3_nt: TGTGCCAGTAGTATAAAATCCACTAGCGGGGCGTACGGGAATGAGCAGTTCTTC
cdr3_aa: CASSIKSTSGAYGNEQFF
clone_size: NA
v_call: TRBV19
d_call: TRBD2
j_call: TRBJ2-1

cdr3_nt: TGTGCCAGCATGGCCCCAGGCCGTCGGGGCTACACCTTC
cdr3_aa: CASMAPGRRGYTF
clone_size: NA
v_call: TRBV12-3/TRBV12-4
d_call: NA
j_call: TRBJ1-2

cdr3_nt: TGTGCCAGCAGCTCCATTTACAGGGTCCATGGCTACACCTTC
cdr3_aa: CASSSIYRVHGYTF
clone_size: few
v_call: TRBV5-6
d_call: NA
j_call: TRBJ1-2

cdr3_nt: TGTGCCTCTAGGCTACAGAACTATGGCTACACCTTC
cdr3_aa: CASRLQNYGYTF
clone_size: NA
v_call: TRBV6-5
d_call: NA
j_call: TRBJ1-2

cdr3_nt: TGTGCCAGCAACACCCGAGGAGGGCCCTACGAGCAGTACTTC
cdr3_aa: CASNTRGGPYEQYF
clone_size: NA
v_call: TRBV6-6
d_call: NA
j_call: TRBJ2-7

cdr3_nt: TGTGCCAGCAGCCAAGAGGGTCTTCAGCAACAGGGTAACTATGGCTACACCTTC
cdr3_aa: CASSQEGLQQQGNYGYTF
clone_size: NA
v_call: TRBV4-2
d_call: NA
j_call: TRBJ1-2

cdr3_nt: TGTGCCAGCAGTTCTCGACAGTTCGACCCTGGAAACACCATATATTTT
cdr3_aa: CASSSRQFDPGNTIYF
clone_size: few
v_call: TRBV28
d_call: NA
j_call: TRBJ1-3

cdr3_nt: TGTGCCAGCAGTGTACGGACAGGCCTTAATGAAAAACTGTTTTTT
cdr3_aa: CASSVRTGLNEKLFF
clone_size: NA
v_call: TRBV2
d_call: TRBD1
j_call: TRBJ1-4

cdr3_nt: TGTGCCAGCAGCCGAGCGGGTAAATCCTACGAGCAGTACTTC
cdr3_aa: CASSRAGKSYEQYF
clone_size: once
v_call: TRBV4-2
d_call: NA
j_call: TRBJ2-7

cdr3_nt: TGCAGCGTTGATAGGCGGGGTAGCACAGATACGCAGTATTTT
cdr3_aa: CSVDRRGSTDTQYF
clone_size: NA
v_call: TRBV29-1
d_call: NA
j_call: TRBJ2-3

cdr3_nt: TGTGCCAGCAGCTCCCCGCCGGGACAGATTAATTCACCCCTCCACTTT
cdr3_aa: CASSSPPGQINSPLHF
clone_size: NA
v_call: TRBV9
d_call: TRBD1
j_call: TRBJ1-6

cdr3_nt: TGTGCCACCAGTGATTCTGTGACAGGAGGCACAGATACGCAGTATTTT
cdr3_aa: CATSDSVTGGTDTQYF
clone_size: NA
v_call: TRBV24-1
d_call: NA
j_call: TRBJ2-3

cdr3_nt: TGCGCCAGCAGCTTGGACAGGGGGTATGGCTACACCTTC
cdr3_aa: CASSLDRGYGYTF
clone_size: NA
v_call: TRBV5-1
d_call: TRBD1
j_call: TRBJ1-2

cdr3_nt: TGTGCCAGTAGTGGAGACAGGAACACTGAAGCTTTCTTT
cdr3_aa: CASSGDRNTEAFF
clone_size: once
v_call: TRBV19
d_call: NA
j_call: TRBJ1-1

cdr3_nt: TGTGCCATCAGCTGGGACGGCCAAGAGACCCAGTACTTC
cdr3_aa: CAISWDGQETQYF
clone_size: NA
v_call: TRBV10-3
d_call: NA
j_call: TRBJ2-5

cdr3_nt: TGTGCCATCAGTCCCGTCACAGGAGCCGGGGAGCTGTTTTTT
cdr3_aa: CAISPVTGAGELFF
clone_size: NA
v_call: TRBV10-3
d_call: NA
j_call: TRBJ2-2

cdr3_nt: TGTGCCAGCTCACCACTTTCCCGGGTCCTGCCTAATACAGATACGCAGTATTTT
cdr3_aa: CASSPLSRVLPNTDTQYF
clone_size: NA
v_call: TRBV18
d_call: NA
j_call: TRBJ2-3

cdr3_nt: TGTGCCAGCAGCCTGACCCCGGACCCTTCCTACGAGCAGTACTTC
cdr3_aa: CASSLTPDPSYEQYF
clone_size: NA
v_call: TRBV7-3
d_call: NA
j_call: TRBJ2-7

cdr3_nt: TGTGCCATCGCCGAATCGGGACTAGCGGGAGTCGGGGAGCTGTTTTTT
cdr3_aa: CAIAESGLAGVGELFF
clone_size: NA
v_call: TRBV10-3
d_call: TRBD2
j_call: TRBJ2-2

cdr3_nt: TGTGCCAGCACTGTCATCAGGGTAGATTCACCCCTCCACTTT
cdr3_aa: CASTVIRVDSPLHF
clone_size: once
v_call: TRBV2
d_call: NA
j_call: TRBJ1-6

cdr3_nt: TGTGCCAGCAGCGTAGGGGGGGTCAACACCGGGGAGCTGTTTTTT
cdr3_aa: CASSVGGVNTGELFF
clone_size: once
v_call: TRBV9
d_call: NA
j_call: TRBJ2-2

cdr3_nt: TGTGCCAGCAGCTTGAAAACGTGGAACGAGCAGTACTTC
cdr3_aa: CASSLKTWNEQYF
clone_size: NA
v_call: TRBV5-6
d_call: NA
j_call: TRBJ2-7

cdr3_nt: TGCAGCGCCGGACAGGGGGACTATGGCTACACCTTC
cdr3_aa: CSAGQGDYGYTF
clone_size: NA
v_call: TRBV29-1
d_call: TRBD1
j_call: TRBJ1-2

cdr3_nt: TGTGCCAGCAGTTATTCACGGGGTGGGAACACTGAAGCTTTCTTT
cdr3_aa: CASSYSRGGNTEAFF
clone_size: NA
v_call: TRBV6-5
d_call: NA
j_call: TRBJ1-1

cdr3_nt: TGTGCCAGCAGCCCCCAACCAACCGACCCAGAAGAGCAGTTCTTC
cdr3_aa: CASSPQPTDPEEQFF
clone_size: NA
v_call: TRBV7-3
d_call: NA
j_call: TRBJ2-1

cdr3_nt: TGCGCCAGCAGCTTGGGCTCCGCAACTAATGAAAAACTGTTTTTT
cdr3_aa: CASSLGSATNEKLFF
clone_size: once
v_call: TRBV5-1
d_call: NA
j_call: TRBJ1-4

cdr3_nt: TGCAGCGTTGGCTTGGGGGAAGCTTTCTTT
cdr3_aa: CSVGLGEAFF
clone_size: NA
v_call: TRBV29-1
d_call: NA
j_call: TRBJ1-1

cdr3_nt: TGTGCCAGCAGTCGAAGAGAGAACACTGAAGCTTTCTTT
cdr3_aa: CASSRRENTEAFF
clone_size: NA
v_call: TRBV2
d_call: NA
j_call: TRBJ1-1

cdr3_nt: TGTGCCAGCAGCTTAGTTAGGCAGGGGGCTGAGCAGTTCTTC
cdr3_aa: CASSLVRQGAEQFF
clone_size: NA
v_call: TRBV7-2
d_call: TRBD1
j_call: TRBJ2-1

cdr3_nt: TGCGCCAGCAGCCCCCTAGCGGGAGTTTTGTCCTACGAGCAGTACTTC
cdr3_aa: CASSPLAGVLSYEQYF
clone_size: NA
v_call: TRBV5-1
d_call: TRBD2
j_call: TRBJ2-7

cdr3_nt: TGCGCCAGCAGCCCCAGGACAGGAAGCACTGAAGCTTTCTTT
cdr3_aa: CASSPRTGSTEAFF
clone_size: NA
v_call: TRBV5-1
d_call: TRBD1
j_call: TRBJ1-1

cdr3_nt: TGCGCCAGCAGCCAAGTCTTCAGGGATGGCTACACCTTC
cdr3_aa: CASSQVFRDGYTF
clone_size: NA
v_call: TRBV4-1
d_call: NA
j_call: TRBJ1-2

cdr3_nt: TGCGCCAGCAGCTGGGGACGGATGAACACTGAAGCTTTCTTT
cdr3_aa: CASSWGRMNTEAFF
clone_size: NA
v_call: TRBV5-1
d_call: NA
j_call: TRBJ1-1

cdr3_nt: TGTGCCAGTAGTATAGACAGGGCAATCCACGAGCAGTACTTC
cdr3_aa: CASSIDRAIHEQYF
clone_size: few
v_call: TRBV19
d_call: NA
j_call: TRBJ2-7

cdr3_nt: TGTGCCAGCAGCCGCCGGCCTAGCGGGGCCACAGATACGCAGTATTTT
cdr3_aa: CASSRRPSGATDTQYF
clone_size: once
v_call: TRBV5-6
d_call: TRBD2
j_call: TRBJ2-3

cdr3_nt: TGTGCCAGCTCCCACAGCAATCAGCCCCAGCATTTT
cdr3_aa: CASSHSNQPQHF
clone_size: NA
v_call: TRBV18
d_call: NA
j_call: TRBJ1-5

cdr3_nt: TGTGCCAGCAGTTTCAGCAATCAGCCCCAGCATTTT
cdr3_aa: CASSFSNQPQHF
clone_size: once
v_call: TRBV12-3/TRBV12-4
d_call: NA
j_call: TRBJ1-5

cdr3_nt: TGTGCCAGCAGCCCCATGGGACAAAAGCAGTTCTTC
cdr3_aa: CASSPMGQKQFF
clone_size: once
v_call: TRBV12-3/TRBV12-4
d_call: NA
j_call: TRBJ2-1